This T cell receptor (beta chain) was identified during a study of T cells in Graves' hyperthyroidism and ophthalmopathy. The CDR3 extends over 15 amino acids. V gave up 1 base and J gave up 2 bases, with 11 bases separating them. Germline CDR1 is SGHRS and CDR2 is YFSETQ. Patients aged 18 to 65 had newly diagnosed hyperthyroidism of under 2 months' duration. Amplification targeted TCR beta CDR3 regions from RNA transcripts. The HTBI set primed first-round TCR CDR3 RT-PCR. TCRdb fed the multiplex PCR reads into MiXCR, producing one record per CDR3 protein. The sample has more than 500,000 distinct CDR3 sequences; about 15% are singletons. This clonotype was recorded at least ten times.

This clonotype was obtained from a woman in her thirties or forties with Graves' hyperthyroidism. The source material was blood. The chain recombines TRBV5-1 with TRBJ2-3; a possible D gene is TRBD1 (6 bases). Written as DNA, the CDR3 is TGCGCCAGCAGCTTGTGGGGGCTTGACACAGATACGCAGTATTTT. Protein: CASSLWGLDTDTQYF.